These 10 T cell receptor beta chains were all obtained from the same sample, sequenced in a study of graft-versus-host responses after intestinal transplantation. Only in-frame clones appear in the TCRdb table, and some are missing; sequencing was by immunoSEQ multiplex PCR. The repertoire consists of around 100,000 clones, with 93% occurring once and the leading ten covering less than 1.5%. No antigens are known for them. Sequencing was performed on unstimulated CD8+ T cells sorted from spleen or lymph node cells, taken before intestinal transplant. The receptors stem from a human donor who received an intestinal transplant.

The chain is built from TRBV13 and TRBJ1-1; D is undetermined. This CDR3 comprises 17 residues. Trimming took off 0 bases at V and 0 bases at J, with 14 bases between the two ends. Germline CDR1 is PRHDT and CDR2 is FYEKMQ (reference sequence). The CDR3: CASSLGVRAVMNTEAFF. CDR3 coding DNA: TGTGCCAGCAGCTTAGGCGTGCGGGCGGTCATGAACACTGAAGCTTTCTTT.

The chain recombines TRBV7-8 with TRBJ2-1, with TRBD1 matching 8 bases. J gave up 9 bases and V 5 bases, and 12 bases lay outside the gene matches. The CDR3 sequence is 15 residues long. Germline assignment: CDR1 SGHVS and CDR2 FQNEAQ. CDR3 coding DNA: TGTGCCAGCAGCCAGACAGGGGAAAGGGGAGGTGAGCAGTTCTTC. Translated, it gives CASSQTGERGGEQFF.

The sample holds a few counts of this clone. This chain connects TRBV6-6 to TRBJ2-7, with D perhaps TRBD1 (6 bases). V was cut by 6 bases and J by 5 bases, with 11 bases left in between. This CDR3 is 12 amino acids long. Germline CDR1 is MNHNY and CDR2 is SVGAGI (reference sequence). Here the CDR3 reads CASRTGQHEQYF. The DNA of the CDR3 is TGTGCCAGCAGAACAGGGCAACACGAGCAGTACTTC.

The V and J genes are TRBV2 and TRBJ1-2; tentatively, D is TRBD1 (5 bases). V shed 4 bases and J shed 8 bases, with 26 bases lying between them. The CDR3 is 17 residues long. Per germline, CDR1 SNHLY and CDR2 FYNNEI. The DNA for the CDR3 is TGTGCCAGCAGTGTTAACCGGGACGAATTAGGTTTCTTCGGCTACACCTTC. Protein sequence: CASSVNRDELGFFGYTF.

The rearrangement links TRBV7-9 to TRBJ2-1; 9 nucleotides line up with TRBD2. CDR3 size: 16 residues. CDR1 and CDR2 (germline): SEHNR, FQNEAQ (reference sequence). J lost 2 bases, V lost 7 bases, and 9 bases had no gene match. CDR3 in amino acids: CASTAGGLSTYNEQFF. The CDR3 region has the DNA TGTGCCAGCACAGCGGGGGGACTCTCCACCTACAATGAGCAGTTCTTC.

This clone has only one observation. The rearrangement links TRBV2 to TRBJ1-4; tentative D call: TRBD1 (5 bases). The V gene's germline CDR1 is SNHLY and CDR2 FYNNEI. Trimming left V 6 bases short and J 6 bases short, with 8 bases between. The CDR3 runs to 12 residues. CDR3 loop: CASSRGDEKLFF. CDR3 sequence (DNA): TGTGCCAGCAGCCGGGGCGATGAAAAACTGTTTTTT.

This clone was detected only once. The chain employs TRBV19 and TRBJ2-1; no clear D gene. The germline V and J ends were trimmed by 5 bases and 1 base, with 9 bases remaining between them. Germline V gives CDR1 LNHDA, CDR2 SQIVND (reference sequence). The CDR3 runs 14 residues. The CDR3 here is CASSLRLSYNEQFF. In DNA, the CDR3 is TGTGCCAGTAGTCTGCGCTTGTCCTACAATGAGCAGTTCTTC. Filled out from reference TRBV19 and TRBJ2-1, the complete variable domain reads DGGITQSPKYLFRKEGQNVTLSCEQNLNHDAMYWYRQDPGQGLRLIYYSQIVNDFQKGDIAEGYSVSREKKESFPLTVTSAQKNPTAFYLCASSLRLSYNEQFFGPGTRLTVL.

This chain uses TRBV2 with TRBJ2-2, with 15 bases lining up with TRBD2. The V segment lost 6 bases and the J segment 4 bases; nucleotides outside the gene matches: 15. The CDR3 runs 20 residues. Germline-derived CDR1 and CDR2 are SNHLY and FYNNEI. The CDR3 is CASRQRGLAGGLFGTGELFF. The CDR3 DNA is TGTGCCAGCAGACAAAGGGGACTAGCGGGGGGCCTATTCGGCACCGGGGAGCTGTTTTTT.

This clone has only one observation. The chain links TRBV19 to TRBJ1-2, with D tentatively TRBD1 (6 bases). Germline V gene lookup returns CDR1 LNHDA and CDR2 SQIVND (reference sequence). CDR3 length: 13 residues. V lost 8 bases to trimming and J lost 2 bases, with 12 bases between them. For the CDR3, the DNA is TGTGCCAGTGACTCTACAGGGAACTATGGCTACACCTTC. This codes for CASDSTGNYGYTF.

This chain connects TRBV9 to TRBJ2-3; D is possibly TRBD2 (5 bases). Trimming took 0 bases from V and 1 from J, leaving 9 bases between them. This CDR3 comprises 15 residues. CDR1 is SGDLS, CDR2 YYNGEE, per germline. The CDR3 DNA is TGTGCCAGCAGCGTAGTCGGGGTCGGCACAGATACGCAGTATTTT. It specifies CASSVVGVGTDTQYF. The entire variable domain, with the rest obtained from reference TRBV9 and TRBJ2-3, is as follows: DSGVTQTPKHLITATGQRVTLRCSPRSGDLSVYWYQQSLDQGLQFLIQYYNGEERAKGNILERFSAQQFPDLHSELNLSSLELGDSALYFCASSVVGVGTDTQYFGPGTRLTVL.